One sample yielded the 20 T cell receptor beta chains listed below, sequenced in a study of OX40 agonist ivuxolimab in advanced cancers. Clones were read by immunoSEQ multiplex PCR, and TCRdb kept only the in-frame ones, dropping some. The repertoire holds tens of thousands of clones, around 88% seen once, with about 2.6% in the top ten. The sequenced sample was CD4+ or CD8+ T cells sorted from blood, obtained in a trial of the OX40 agonist ivuxolimab. These receptors all stem from an adult with an advanced solid tumor such as melanoma, head and neck, liver or kidney cancer.

This rearrangement joins TRBV5-1 to TRBJ1-1; D is uncertain. CDR1 and CDR2 (germline): SGHRS, YFSETQ. The CDR3 is made up of 15 amino acids. V lost 3 bases to trimming and J lost 1 base, with 13 bases between them. The CDR3 coding sequence is TGCGCCAGCAGCTCCCGTCCGGATGCGAACACTGAAGCTTTCTTT. Its translation: CASSSRPDANTEAFF.

This clone showed up just once. The V call is TRBV21-1, the J call TRBJ1-2. TRBV21-1 is marked as a pseudogene. The CDR3 loop spans 14 amino acids. CDR3 nucleotide sequence: TGTGCCAGCAGCATTAGTGGCAGTTCAAATGGCTACACCTTC. This sequence encodes CASSISGSSNGYTF.

This chain links TRBV5-4 with TRBJ2-3; D is unresolved. Germline-derived CDR1 and CDR2 are SGHNT and YYREEE (reference sequence). Trimming took 5 bases from V and 2 from J, leaving 18 bases between them. CDR3 length: 16 amino acids. Here the CDR3 reads CASRLAEMASTDTQYF. The CDR3 DNA sequence: TGTGCCAGCAGACTTGCTGAGATGGCCTCCACAGATACGCAGTATTTT.

CDR3 loop: CAISAPATGGETQYF. The CDR3, as DNA: TGTGCCATCAGTGCTCCGGCGACAGGGGGAGAGACCCAGTACTTC. V is TRBV10-3 and J is TRBJ2-5, with 9 bases fitting TRBD1. CDR3 length equals 15 residues. After removal of 4 bases from V and 4 bases from J, the junction contained 7 bases not matched to a gene. Per germline, CDR1 ENHRY and CDR2 SYGVKD.

The chain combines TRBV19 with TRBJ2-3, with TRBD2 matching over 10 bases. This CDR3 contains 15 residues. Trimming cost V 8 bases and J 4 bases; bases outside gene matches: 9. Germline V gene data show CDR1 as LNHDA and CDR2 as SQIVND (reference sequence). CDR3 coding DNA: TGTGCCAGTTCGACCGGGACTAGCGAGGCAGATACGCAGTATTTT. Translation gives CASSTGTSEADTQYF.

The chain employs TRBV14 and TRBJ2-7; no clear D. The CDR3 consists of 12 residues. Germline CDR1 and CDR2: SGHDN and FVKESK. The V gene lost 4 bases and the J gene lost 3 bases, with 7 bases spanning the gap. The CDR3 region is CASSPQNYEQYF. DNA for the CDR3: TGTGCCAGCAGCCCTCAGAACTACGAGCAGTACTTC.

V usage is TRBV19 and J usage is TRBJ1-2; tentatively, D is TRBD1 (6 bases). CDR3 length: 16 residues. The V end was cut by 5 bases, the J end by 4 bases, with 20 bases between. Germline loops: CDR1 LNHDA, CDR2 SQIVND (reference sequence). This CDR3 reads CASSPSKGVLAYGYTF. Written as DNA, the CDR3 is TGTGCCAGTAGTCCATCAAAGGGGGTCCTCGCCTATGGCTACACCTTC.

The chain combines TRBV9 with TRBJ2-3; no reliable D call. CDR3 size: 13 residues. Trimming pared 7 bases from V and 4 bases from J, leaving 13 bases between. Germline-derived CDR1 and CDR2 are SGDLS and YYNGEE. The CDR3 is CASSVQAPDTQYF. CDR3 nucleotides: TGTGCCAGCTCTGTTCAAGCCCCAGATACGCAGTATTTT.

The chain carries TRBV6-1 and TRBJ1-2; possible D gene TRBD1, 5 bases. Germline CDR1 MNHNS, CDR2 SASEGT. The germline V and J ends were trimmed by 0 bases and 0 bases, with 17 bases remaining between them. This CDR3 is 18 amino acids long. CDR3 bases: TGTGCCAGCAGTGAAGCGGTCAGGGCCTCATTCCCTAACTATGGCTACACCTTC. It translates to CASSEAVRASFPNYGYTF.

The chain couples TRBV19 to TRBJ2-2; 9 bases are shared with TRBD2. CDR3 length equals 15 residues. Germline V gives CDR1 LNHDA, CDR2 SQIVND (reference sequence). The V and J ends lost 9 bases and 0 bases, in that order; junction bases with no gene match: 5. The CDR3 coding sequence is TGTGCCAGCGAGACTAGCGGCTCGAACACCGGGGAGCTGTTTTTT. It yields the protein CASETSGSNTGELFF. The entire variable domain, with the rest obtained from reference TRBV19 and TRBJ2-2, is as follows: DGGITQSPKYLFRKEGQNVTLSCEQNLNHDAMYWYRQDPGQGLRLIYYSQIVNDFQKGDIAEGYSVSREKKESFPLTVTSAQKNPTAFYLCASETSGSNTGELFFGEGSRLTVL.

The chain uses TRBV14 and TRBJ2-5, with TRBD2 matching 9 bases. From germline, CDR1 is SGHDN and CDR2 FVKESK. CDR3 length: 14 amino acids. V trimming: 3 bases; J trimming: 2 bases; junction bases outside the gene matches: 1. CDR3 sequence: CASSHLAGQETQYF. CDR3 nucleotide sequence: TGTGCCAGCAGCCACCTAGCGGGACAAGAGACCCAGTACTTC.

This chain uses TRBV6-5 with TRBJ1-4; 11 bases line up with TRBD1. This CDR3 region has 13 residues. The germline V gene encodes CDR1 MNHEY and CDR2 SVGAGI. J lost 5 bases, V lost 9 bases, and 2 bases had no gene match. The CDR3 coding sequence is TGTGCCAGTGGGGACAGGGGGAATGAAAAACTGTTTTTT. Translation: CASGDRGNEKLFF.

V gene TRBV9 combines with J gene TRBJ1-3; D is perhaps TRBD1 (5 bases). CDR1 is SGDLS and CDR2 is YYNGEE in the germline V gene. V was pared by 0 bases and J by 1 base, with 8 bases between. The CDR3 totals 15 residues. The CDR3 DNA is TGTGCCAGCAGCGTAGGGGGGAAATCTGGAAACACCATATATTTT. Its translation is CASSVGGKSGNTIYF. The entire variable domain, with the rest obtained from reference TRBV9 and TRBJ1-3, is as follows: DSGVTQTPKHLITATGQRVTLRCSPRSGDLSVYWYQQSLDQGLQFLIQYYNGEERAKGNILERFSAQQFPDLHSELNLSSLELGDSALYFCASSVGGKSGNTIYFGEGSWLTVV.

The chain uses TRBV19 and TRBJ1-2; 8 nucleotides agree with TRBD1. CDR1 is LNHDA and CDR2 is SQIVND in the germline V gene (reference sequence). The V and J ends lost 7 bases and 2 bases, in that order; junction bases with no gene match: 12. CDR3 length equals 16 residues. CDR3 protein: CASTPRGRIGNYGYTF. The CDR3 DNA is TGTGCCAGTACTCCCAGGGGGCGCATCGGGAACTATGGCTACACCTTC.

The chain carries TRBV4-1 and TRBJ2-7; 8 nucleotides align to TRBD1. Germline CDR1 reads MGHRA; CDR2 reads YSYEKL. The CDR3 runs 16 residues. Losses at the gene ends were 1 base for V and 4 bases for J; bases not matched to a gene: 9. The CDR3 spells CASSQGGTGGRYEQYF. DNA for the CDR3: TGCGCCAGCAGCCAAGGAGGTACAGGGGGTAGATACGAGCAGTACTTC.

The chain employs TRBV6-5 and TRBJ2-2; D possibly corresponds to TRBD2 (5 bases). V was cut by 8 bases and J by 1 base, with 14 bases left in between. CDR3 size: 15 residues. Germline V gene sequence: CDR1 MNHEY, CDR2 SVGAGI. The DNA of the CDR3 is TGTGCCAGCCGTCTCTCTAGCCAGAACACCGGGGAGCTGTTTTTT. It yields the protein CASRLSSQNTGELFF.

The chain carries TRBV28 and TRBJ2-7, with D unclear. Germline-derived CDR1 and CDR2 are MDHEN and SYDVKM. This CDR3 region has 15 residues. V shed 5 bases and J shed 6 bases, with 20 bases lying between them. The CDR3 region has the DNA TGTGCCAGCAGTCCACAGCCACAGAAGGTGGTCGAGCAGTACTTC. Protein product: CASSPQPQKVVEQYF.

The chain couples TRBV5-8 to TRBJ1-2; D is perhaps TRBD1 (5 bases). V lost 0 bases and J lost 6, with 12 bases in between. CDR1 SGHTS and CDR2 YDEGEE come from the germline V gene. This CDR3 spans 14 amino acids. The CDR3 loop reads CASSLARRDHGYTF. The CDR3 bases are TGTGCCAGCAGCTTGGCCAGGAGGGACCATGGCTACACCTTC.

The count of this clone is one. The chain links TRBV6-4 to TRBJ2-3; TRBD2 matches 11 bases. After removal of 0 bases from V and 2 bases from J, the junction contained 10 bases not matched to a gene. Germline loops: CDR1 MRHNA, CDR2 SNTAGT. CDR3 length equals 19 residues. CDR3 bases: TGTGCCAGCAGTGACTCGCCTAGCGGGGGGCCCAAAGTCACAGATACGCAGTATTTT. Translated, it gives CASSDSPSGGPKVTDTQYF.

This chain connects TRBV2 to TRBJ2-1; 9 positions agree with TRBD1. CDR1 is SNHLY, CDR2 FYNNEI, per germline. The CDR3 sequence is 15 residues long. The ends lost 6 bases at V and 13 bases at J; junction bases unmatched: 16. In nucleotides, the CDR3 is TGTGCCAGCAGAGAAACGGGACAGGGATATAGTAATCAGTTCTTC. Translation gives CASRETGQGYSNQFF. Combining the CDR3 with reference TRBV2 and TRBJ2-1 gives the whole variable domain EPEVTQTPSHQVTQMGQEVILRCVPISNHLYFYWYRQILGQKVEFLVSFYNNEISEKSEIFDDQFSVERPDGSNFTLKIRSTKLEDSAMYFCASRETGQGYSNQFFGPGTRLTVL.